Below, 13 T cell receptor beta chains from the same sample are listed, as sequenced in a study of T cells in Graves' hyperthyroidism and ophthalmopathy. TCR beta CDR3 regions were amplified from RNA transcripts. The study used the HTBI primer set for a first-round RT-PCR of the TCR CDR3. Each CDR3 protein is one row after TCRdb ran MiXCR on the multiplex PCR reads. The profile shows hundreds of thousands of distinct CDR3 sequences, 16% of them singletons. Source material: blood. The receptors originated from a woman aged 18-30 years with Graves' hyperthyroidism.

The chain recombines TRBV6-5 with TRBJ1-5; D is perhaps TRBD1 (6 bases). The germline CDR1 and CDR2 sequences are MNHEY and SVGAGI. This CDR3 comprises 15 residues. Trimming pared 6 bases from V and 7 bases from J, leaving 19 bases between. DNA of the CDR3: TGTGCCAGCAGACTCGACCAGGGGCCGTTGCAGCCCCAGCATTTT. Amino acid sequence: CASRLDQGPLQPQHF.

In this sample, this clonotype turned up a few times. This chain uses TRBV19 with TRBJ1-3; D uncertain. The V gene's germline CDR1 is LNHDA and CDR2 SQIVND (reference sequence). CDR3 length equals 14 residues. V dropped 3 bases and J dropped 3 bases, with 9 bases sitting between them. CDR3 residues: CASSMTRVGNTIYF. The CDR3 DNA reads as TGTGCCAGTAGTATGACACGGGTTGGAAACACCATATATTTT.

Worth noting for this clonotype: A much larger clone differs by one base, so this may be a read error. The chain carries TRBV3-1 and TRBJ2-2; D gene ambiguous. The CDR3 consists of 13 residues. Trimming left V 4 bases short and J 6 bases short, with 9 bases between. Germline loops: CDR1 LGHDT, CDR2 YNNKEL (reference sequence). The CDR3 reads CASSPWQAGELFF. CDR3 nucleotide sequence: TGTGCCAGCAGCCCCTGGCAGGCCGGGGAGCTGTTTTTT.

This clonotype was detected many times. The chain carries TRBV27 and TRBJ2-3; 11 bases are shared with TRBD2. Germline-derived CDR1 and CDR2 are MNHEY and SMNVEV (reference sequence). CDR3 size: 18 residues. V lost 2 bases and J lost 0; bases outside the gene matches: 7. The CDR3 bases are TGTGCCAGCAGTTTAGCGCGGGGACTAGCGGCAAGCACAGATACGCAGTATTTT. Translating gives CASSLARGLAASTDTQYF.

The chain carries TRBV10-3 and TRBJ2-3; 10 positions match TRBD2. Trimming cost V 0 bases and J 2 bases; bases outside gene matches: 5. Germline CDR1 ENHRY, CDR2 SYGVKD. The CDR3 extends over 17 amino acids. The CDR3 loop reads CAISESSGRTTTDTQYF. CDR3 bases: TGTGCCATCAGTGAGTCTAGCGGGAGGACCACCACAGATACGCAGTATTTT.

The chain joins TRBV20-1 to TRBJ1-2; no clear D gene. V dropped 0 bases and J dropped 7 bases, with 15 bases sitting between them. This CDR3 spans 14 amino acids. Germline CDR1 is DFQATT and CDR2 is SNEGSKA (reference sequence). The CDR3 DNA sequence: TGCAGTGCTAGAGATCTAGGCGGCAGAGGTGGCTACACCTTC. It yields the protein CSARDLGGRGGYTF.

This clonotype was counted a few times. The chain carries TRBV11-3 and TRBJ2-5; D gene ambiguous. Trimming left V 2 bases short and J 5 bases short, with 12 bases between. The CDR3 has 14 residues. Germline values: CDR1 SGHNT, CDR2 YENEEA. This chain's CDR3 is CASSLPLLKETQYF. The CDR3 coding sequence is TGTGCCAGCAGCTTACCTCTTTTGAAGGAGACCCAGTACTTC.

Ten or more counts support this clonotype. The chain is built from TRBV7-2 and TRBJ2-7; 8 bases map to TRBD2. The CDR3 has 15 residues. Germline CDR1 SGHTA, CDR2 FQGNSA. V dropped 3 bases and J dropped 5; count of bases not matched to a gene: 9. Here the CDR3 DNA reads TGTGCCAGCAGCTTGCAGAGCGGGCGGGGGGACGAGCAGTACTTC. Amino acid sequence: CASSLQSGRGDEQYF.

The rearrangement links TRBV4-3 to TRBJ1-5, with TRBD1 matching 9 bases. The ends lost 4 bases at V and 3 bases at J; junction bases unmatched: 1. This CDR3 is built from 14 residues. In germline, CDR1 is LGHNA, CDR2 YSLEER. The CDR3 is CASSRQGVNQPQHF. CDR3 DNA sequence: TGCGCCAGCAGCCGACAGGGGGTCAATCAGCCCCAGCATTTT.

The sample holds a few counts of this clonotype. The genes are TRBV3-1 and TRBJ2-2; D remains ambiguous. Germline-derived CDR1 and CDR2 are LGHDT and YNNKEL (reference sequence). The CDR3 has 14 amino acids. Between the trimmed V and J ends, which lost 2 bases and 0 bases, there was a span of 4 bases. The CDR3 protein is CASSQTANTGELFF. The CDR3 DNA follows: TGTGCCAGCAGCCAAACCGCGAACACCGGGGAGCTGTTTTTT.

This clonotype occurred a few times. CDR3 DNA: TGTGCCAGCAGCCCCCGGACTAGCCGAAATACGCAGTATTTT. Amino acids: CASSPRTSRNTQYF. V is TRBV9 and J is TRBJ2-3, with 8 bases fitting TRBD2. The trim removed 4 bases at V and 7 bases at J, leaving 8 bases unmatched. Germline V CDR1 and CDR2: SGDLS, YYNGEE. The CDR3 has 14 residues.

In this sample, this clonotype turned up a few times. The chain joins TRBV4-1 to TRBJ2-1, with D maybe TRBD2 (6 bases). V gave up 0 bases and J gave up 7 bases, with 19 bases separating them. The length of the CDR3 is 17 residues. Germline-derived CDR1 and CDR2 are MGHRA and YSYEKL. In DNA, the CDR3 is TGCGCCAGCAGCCAAGACGGCGGGACTTCGGCGGGGAATGAGCAGTTCTTC. It encodes CASSQDGGTSAGNEQFF.

The chain has TRBV9 and TRBJ1-3; perhaps TRBD1 as D (5 bases). V gave up 4 bases and J gave up 0 bases, with 17 bases separating them. The CDR3 runs 17 residues. Germline loops: CDR1 SGDLS, CDR2 YYNGEE. DNA for the CDR3: TGTGCCAGCAGCCCCCGCATCGGACAACGCTCTGGAAACACCATATATTTT. Translation: CASSPRIGQRSGNTIYF.